The T cell receptor (beta chain) described here comes from a study of multiple sclerosis patients with progressive multifocal leukoencephalopathy (dated by TCRdb to the late 2010s). Background on the whole study: Peripheral T and B cells were examined in MS patients who developed PML (4 under natalizumab, 1 after alemtuzumab) and in treated patients who did not develop PML. Two natalizumab-treated patients who later developed PML were followed longitudinally from before therapy through 6 and 12 months to PML onset. The goal was to find JC virus-specific or public T-cell expansions that arose at the time of PML onset.

Overall results and qualifications from the work: Lower normalized Shannon entropy suggested less diverse TRB repertoires in most PML patients, whereas the natalizumab-treated controls showed values near 1. Analysis was limited to peripheral blood, even though cerebrospinal fluid or brain lymphocytes might be more informative for natalizumab-associated PML. Although TRB clones above 0.5% frequency turned up only in PML patients, the clones expanded at PML onset were already present before and during natalizumab therapy. When PML developed, no shared TRBV or TRBJ gene usage and no preferred TRBV-TRBJ pairings were found. Because of the small, descriptive cohort, whether findings reflect JC virus infection or general immunocompromise remained unclear.

Counted from cysteine to phenylalanine, this CDR3 has 14 amino acids. Just the 42-base CDR3 DNA is kept, in frame starting at base 1. Clipping removes 3 bases from V and 4 bases from J, with 6 as the unmatched junction base count. In the germline V gene (reference sequence), CDR1 corresponds to GTSNPN and CDR2 to SVGIG. Amplification of TRB CDR3 regions from genomic DNA was performed at survey-level depth using the immunoSEQ two-step multiplex PCR. Synthetic inline TR CDR3 controls covering all V-J pairings were spiked into each PCR so that template counts could be estimated and amplification bias removed. Reads were processed so that amplification and sequencing bias were reduced, and quantification was performed against synthetic TR CDR3 analogs. On the authors' methods: In ImmunoSEQ Analyzer, raw data were processed so that out-of-frame sequences and CDR3s with stop codons were removed, with gene names following IMGT nomenclature. Repertoire diversity was summarized as normalized Shannon entropy, defined as 1 minus Pielou's evenness. TRB sequences were considered identical only when V gene, J gene and CDR3 were shared. Public PML clonotypes were CDR3s found in two or more PML-onset samples but not found earlier, in controls, or in public databases. Positional CDR3 amino acid composition was analyzed in Skylign with the observed count method. Entries here come from immuneACCESS through TCRdb and include only in-frame sequences with V and J called. Some clones fail to appear in such tables; in the studies checked, an unresolved V gene covers under half of the shortfall, and the cause of the remainder is unknown. V, J and clone size were drawn from that table, and D and trimming were deduced from the DNA. The sample table records about 30,000 clones; approximately 85% of these occur just once. Roughly 12% of the sample goes to the ten largest clones.

As concerns this clone: The antigen it binds to is not known. No qualities accompany the bases; no much larger clone lies one base away.

The sample's time point label, in plain terms: time of PML onset. Explained via the paper, the treatment or condition label denotes: on natalizumab therapy at sampling. PML diagnosis was based on clinical and MRI findings and was confirmed by detection of JC virus DNA in cerebrospinal fluid. Among the natalizumab-treated patients, PML showed up after anywhere between roughly 16 and 56 months of natalizumab therapy. Interferon beta had previously been received by all listed patients, and all PML patients were female. T3 blood samples were collected at the time of PML onset. Ficoll-Hypaque density gradient centrifugation was used to isolate peripheral blood mononuclear cells.

This clonotype originated in a woman aged 25 to 39 with progressive multifocal leukoencephalopathy. The rearranged segments are TRBV30 and TRBJ2-3, and TRBD2 matches 8 of the central bases. The source was PBMCs, collected from a patient treated with natalizumab. The CDR3 in this case is CAWRREGEADTQYF. The bases are TGTGCCTGGAGACGGGAGGGTGAGGCAGATACGCAGTATTTT. The variable domain in full, with residues beyond the CDR3 obtained from the reference TRBV30 and TRBJ2-3 genes, is SQTIHQWPATLVQPVGSPLSLECTVEGTSNPNLYWYRQAAGRGLQLLFYSVGIGQISSEVPQNLSASRPQDRQFILSSKKLLLSDSGFYLCAWRREGEADTQYFGPGTRLTVL.